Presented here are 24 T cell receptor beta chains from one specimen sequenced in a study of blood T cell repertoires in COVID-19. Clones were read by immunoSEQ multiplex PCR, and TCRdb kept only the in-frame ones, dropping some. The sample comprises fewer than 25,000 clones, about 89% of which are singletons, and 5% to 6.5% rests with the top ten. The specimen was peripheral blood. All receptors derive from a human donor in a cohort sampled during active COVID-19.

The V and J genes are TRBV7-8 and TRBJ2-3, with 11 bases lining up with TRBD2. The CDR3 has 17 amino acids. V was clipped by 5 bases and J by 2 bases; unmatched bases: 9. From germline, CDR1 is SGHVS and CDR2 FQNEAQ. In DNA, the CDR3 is TGTGCCAGCAGCCCGAGACGACTAGCGGGGACCACAGATACGCAGTATTTT. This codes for CASSPRRLAGTTDTQYF.

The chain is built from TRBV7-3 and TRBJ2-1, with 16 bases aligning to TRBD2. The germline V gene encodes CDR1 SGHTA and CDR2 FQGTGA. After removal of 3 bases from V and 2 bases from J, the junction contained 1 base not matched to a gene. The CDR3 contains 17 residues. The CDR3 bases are TGTGCCAGCAGCTTGGGACTAGCGGGAGGGACCTACAATGAGCAGTTCTTC. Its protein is CASSLGLAGGTYNEQFF. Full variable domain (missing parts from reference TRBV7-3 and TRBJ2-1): GAGVSQTPSNKVTEKGKYVELRCDPISGHTALYWYRQSLGQGPEFLIYFQGTGAADDSGLPNDRFFAVRPEGSVSTLKIQRTERGDSAVYLCASSLGLAGGTYNEQFFGPGTRLTVL.

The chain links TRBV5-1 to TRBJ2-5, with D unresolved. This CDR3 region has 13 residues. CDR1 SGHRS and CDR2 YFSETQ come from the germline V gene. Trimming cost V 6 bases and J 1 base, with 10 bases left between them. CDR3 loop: CASTLETQETQYF. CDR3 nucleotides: TGCGCCAGCACGTTGGAGACCCAAGAGACCCAGTACTTC.

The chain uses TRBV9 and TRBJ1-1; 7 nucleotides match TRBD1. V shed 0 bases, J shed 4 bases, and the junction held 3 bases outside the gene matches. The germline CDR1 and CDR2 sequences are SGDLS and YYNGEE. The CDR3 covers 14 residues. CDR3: CASSVAQGGTEAFF. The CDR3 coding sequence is TGTGCCAGCAGCGTAGCGCAGGGGGGCACTGAAGCTTTCTTT.

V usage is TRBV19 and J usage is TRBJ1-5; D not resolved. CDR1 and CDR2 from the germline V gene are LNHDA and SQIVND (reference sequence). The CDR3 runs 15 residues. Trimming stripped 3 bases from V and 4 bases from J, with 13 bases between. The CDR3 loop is CASSMVRLENQPQHF. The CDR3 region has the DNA TGTGCCAGTAGTATGGTGCGTCTCGAAAATCAGCCCCAGCATTTT.

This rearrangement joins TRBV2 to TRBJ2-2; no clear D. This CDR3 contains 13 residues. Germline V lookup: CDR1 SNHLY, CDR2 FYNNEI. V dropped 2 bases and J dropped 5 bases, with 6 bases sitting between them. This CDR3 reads CASSESSTGELFF. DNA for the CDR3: TGTGCCAGCAGTGAATCGAGTACCGGGGAGCTGTTTTTT. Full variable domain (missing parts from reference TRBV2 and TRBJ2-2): EPEVTQTPSHQVTQMGQEVILRCVPISNHLYFYWYRQILGQKVEFLVSFYNNEISEKSEIFDDQFSVERPDGSNFTLKIRSTKLEDSAMYFCASSESSTGELFFGEGSRLTVL.

The CDR3 DNA follows: TGTGCCAGCAGCTTAATGCCAGCGGACAGAAGAAACTACGAGCAGTACTTC. Its translation is CASSLMPADRRNYEQYF. J is TRBJ2-7 and V is TRBV7-8; possible D gene TRBD1, 6 bases. Germline CDR1 SGHVS, CDR2 FQNEAQ. The V gene lost 2 bases and the J gene lost 3 bases, with 20 bases spanning the gap. CDR3 length: 17 residues.

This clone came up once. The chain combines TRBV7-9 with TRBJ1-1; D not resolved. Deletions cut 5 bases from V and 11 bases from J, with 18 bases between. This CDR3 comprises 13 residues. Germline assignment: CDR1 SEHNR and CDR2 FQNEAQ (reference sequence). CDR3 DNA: TGTGCCAGCAGCACAACAGATTTCCAGGCGGCTTTCTTT. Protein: CASSTTDFQAAFF.

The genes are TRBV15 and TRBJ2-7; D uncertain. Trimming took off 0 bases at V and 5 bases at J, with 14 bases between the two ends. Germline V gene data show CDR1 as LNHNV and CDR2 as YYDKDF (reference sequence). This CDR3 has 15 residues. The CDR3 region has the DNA TGTGCCACCAGCAGAGATAATATGAGGAGTCACGAGCAGTACTTC. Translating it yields CATSRDNMRSHEQYF.

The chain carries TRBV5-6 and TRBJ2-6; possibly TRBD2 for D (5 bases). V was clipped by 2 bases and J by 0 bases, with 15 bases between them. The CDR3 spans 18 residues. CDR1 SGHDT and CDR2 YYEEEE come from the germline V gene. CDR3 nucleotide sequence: TGTGCCAGCAGCTTCGGGCAGGAGGACGACTCTGGGGCCAACGTCCTGACTTTC. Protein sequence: CASSFGQEDDSGANVLTF.

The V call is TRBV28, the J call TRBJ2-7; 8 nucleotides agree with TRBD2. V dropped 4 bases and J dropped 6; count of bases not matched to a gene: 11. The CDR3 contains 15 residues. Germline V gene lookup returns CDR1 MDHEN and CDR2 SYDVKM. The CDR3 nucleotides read TGTGCCAGCAGTTCCAGACTAGCGAGAAGCGCCGAGCAGTACTTC. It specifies CASSSRLARSAEQYF.

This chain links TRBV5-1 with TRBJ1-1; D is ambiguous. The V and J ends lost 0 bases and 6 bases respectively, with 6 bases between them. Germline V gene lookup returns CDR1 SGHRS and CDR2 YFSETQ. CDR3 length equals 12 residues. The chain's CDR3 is CASSLESSEAFF. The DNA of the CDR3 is TGCGCCAGCAGCTTGGAAAGCTCTGAAGCTTTCTTT. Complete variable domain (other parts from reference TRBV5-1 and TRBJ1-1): KAGVTQTPRYLIKTRGQQVTLSCSPISGHRSVSWYQQTPGQGLQFLFEYFSETQRNKGNFPGRFSGRQFSNSRSEMNVSTLELGDSALYLCASSLESSEAFFGQGTRLTVV.

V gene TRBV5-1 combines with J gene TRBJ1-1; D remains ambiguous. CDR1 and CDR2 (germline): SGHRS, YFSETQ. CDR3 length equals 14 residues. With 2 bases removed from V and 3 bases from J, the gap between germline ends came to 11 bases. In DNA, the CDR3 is TGCGCCAGCAGCTTTCGAGGCCCAGACACTGAAGCTTTCTTT. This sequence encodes CASSFRGPDTEAFF.

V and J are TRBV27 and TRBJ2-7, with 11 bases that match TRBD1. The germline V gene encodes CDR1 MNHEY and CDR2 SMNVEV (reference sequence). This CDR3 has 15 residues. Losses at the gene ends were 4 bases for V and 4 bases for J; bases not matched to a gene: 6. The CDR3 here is CASSSPDRGLYEQYF. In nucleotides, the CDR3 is TGTGCCAGCAGTTCCCCGGACAGGGGGCTATACGAGCAGTACTTC.

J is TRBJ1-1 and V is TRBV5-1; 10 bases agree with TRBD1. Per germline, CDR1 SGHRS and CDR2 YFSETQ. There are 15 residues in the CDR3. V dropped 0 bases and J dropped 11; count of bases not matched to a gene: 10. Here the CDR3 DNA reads TGCGCCAGCAGCTTGGGGCCGACAGGGGGCAGTCGGGCTTTCTTT. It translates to CASSLGPTGGSRAFF.

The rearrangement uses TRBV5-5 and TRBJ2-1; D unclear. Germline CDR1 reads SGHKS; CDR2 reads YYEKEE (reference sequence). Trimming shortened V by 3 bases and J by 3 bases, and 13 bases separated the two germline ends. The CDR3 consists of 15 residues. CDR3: CASSSRSLSYNEQFF. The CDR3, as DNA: TGTGCCAGCAGCTCGCGGAGTTTAAGCTACAATGAGCAGTTCTTC.

This chain's CDR3 is CATSAGGSRYNEQFF. The CDR3 DNA reads TGTGCCACCAGTGCAGGGGGTAGTCGCTACAATGAGCAGTTCTTC. The chain uses TRBV24-1 and TRBJ2-1; 7 nucleotides match TRBD1. The trim removed 5 bases at V and 3 bases at J, leaving 6 bases unmatched. Germline values: CDR1 KGHDR, CDR2 SFDVKD. This CDR3 comprises 15 residues.

CDR3 loop: CASSPPGRMNTEAFF. The DNA for the CDR3 is TGTGCCAGCTCACCACCTGGGAGAATGAACACTGAAGCTTTCTTT. The V and J genes are TRBV18 and TRBJ1-1; D unresolved. This CDR3 contains 15 residues. Germline V gives CDR1 KGHSH, CDR2 LQKENI. V dropped 0 bases and J dropped 0 bases, with 8 bases sitting between them. Filled out from reference TRBV18 and TRBJ1-1, the complete variable domain reads NAGVMQNPRHLVRRRGQEARLRCSPMKGHSHVYWYRQLPEEGLKFMVYLQKENIIDESGMPKERFSAEFPKEGPSILRIQQVVRGDSAAYFCASSPPGRMNTEAFFGQGTRLTVV.

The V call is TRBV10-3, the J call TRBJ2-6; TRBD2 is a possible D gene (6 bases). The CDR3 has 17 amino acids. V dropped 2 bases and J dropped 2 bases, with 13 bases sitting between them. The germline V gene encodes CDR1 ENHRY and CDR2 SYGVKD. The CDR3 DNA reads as TGTGCCATCAGTGAGCCTGGGGCGGGGACTGGGGCCAACGTCCTGACTTTC. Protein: CAISEPGAGTGANVLTF.

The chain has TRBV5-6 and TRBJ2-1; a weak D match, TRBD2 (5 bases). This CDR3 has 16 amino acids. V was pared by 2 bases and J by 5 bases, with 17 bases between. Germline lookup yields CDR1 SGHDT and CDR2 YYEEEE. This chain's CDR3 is CASSFASAGMDNEQFF. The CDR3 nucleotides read TGTGCCAGCAGCTTTGCCAGTGCGGGTATGGACAATGAGCAGTTCTTC.

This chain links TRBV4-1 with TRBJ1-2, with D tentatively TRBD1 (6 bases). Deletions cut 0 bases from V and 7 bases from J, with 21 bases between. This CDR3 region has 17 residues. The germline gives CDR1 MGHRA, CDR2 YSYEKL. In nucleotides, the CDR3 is TGCGCCAGCAGCCAAGATATAGAAGGGGGGGAGGCCGGTGGCTACACCTTC. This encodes CASSQDIEGGEAGGYTF.

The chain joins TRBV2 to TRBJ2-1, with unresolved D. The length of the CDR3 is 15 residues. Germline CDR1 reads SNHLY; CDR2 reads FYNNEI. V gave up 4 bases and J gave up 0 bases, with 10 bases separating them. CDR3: CASSVNFGSYNEQFF. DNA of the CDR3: TGTGCCAGCAGTGTGAACTTCGGCTCCTACAATGAGCAGTTCTTC. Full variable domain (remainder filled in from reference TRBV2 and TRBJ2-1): EPEVTQTPSHQVTQMGQEVILRCVPISNHLYFYWYRQILGQKVEFLVSFYNNEISEKSEIFDDQFSVERPDGSNFTLKIRSTKLEDSAMYFCASSVNFGSYNEQFFGPGTRLTVL.

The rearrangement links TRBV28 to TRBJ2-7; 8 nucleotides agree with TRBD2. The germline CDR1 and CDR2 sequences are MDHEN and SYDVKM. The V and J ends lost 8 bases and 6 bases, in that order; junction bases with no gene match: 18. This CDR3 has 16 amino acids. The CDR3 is CASREAAGLDLGEQYF. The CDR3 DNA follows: TGTGCCAGCCGCGAGGCCGCGGGACTAGACTTGGGCGAGCAGTACTTC.

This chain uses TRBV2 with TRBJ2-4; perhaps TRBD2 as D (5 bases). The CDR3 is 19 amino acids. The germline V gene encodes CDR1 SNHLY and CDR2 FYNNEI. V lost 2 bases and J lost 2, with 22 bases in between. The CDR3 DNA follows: TGTGCCAGCAGTGAAAATTCCGTGTCTGGACTGGGGACCAAAAACATTCAGTACTTC. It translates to CASSENSVSGLGTKNIQYF.